These 24 T cell receptor beta chains originate from one sample sequenced in a study of blood T cells in healthy people across ages. The authors ran a second PCR of about 7 to 12 cycles using a sample-barcoded 5' primer and a J-beta primer mix. TCRdb fed the 5' RACE reads into MiXCR, producing one record per CDR3 protein. The profile shows under 800,000 distinct CDR3 sequences, roughly 21% of them singletons. Sequencing was done on a sample of blood. These receptors were collected from a man in his 70s in good health.

This clonotype was seen more than once but under ten times. This chain links TRBV5-1 with TRBJ1-1; D might be TRBD1 (5 bases). Trimming removed 5 bases at V and 1 base at J, with 15 bases between. From germline, CDR1 is SGHRS and CDR2 YFSETQ. The CDR3 sequence is 15 residues long. The CDR3 spells CASSQSGGTNTEAFF. CDR3 sequence (DNA): TGCGCCAGCAGTCAGTCGGGGGGAACGAACACTGAAGCTTTCTTT.

This clonotype showed up just a few times. V usage is TRBV3-1 and J usage is TRBJ1-2; D is ambiguous. The CDR3 covers 15 residues. The germline V and J ends were trimmed by 2 bases and 2 bases, with 12 bases remaining between them. Per the germline V gene, CDR1 is LGHDT and CDR2 is YNNKEL (reference sequence). The CDR3 region has the DNA TGTGCCAGCAGCCAAACCTCGCTGGTCAACTATGGCTACACCTTC. Translation: CASSQTSLVNYGYTF. The variable domain in full, with the rest retrieved from reference TRBV3-1 and TRBJ1-2, is DTAVSQTPKYLVTQMGNDKSIKCEQNLGHDTMYWYKQDSKKFLKIMFSYNNKELIINETVPNRFSPKSPDKAHLNLHINSLELGDSAVYFCASSQTSLVNYGYTFGSGTRLTVV.

This clonotype was seen many times. The chain recombines TRBV11-2 with TRBJ2-1, with 7 nucleotides matching TRBD2. The CDR3 totals 17 residues. Germline values: CDR1 SGHAT, CDR2 FQNNGV. V lost 1 base, J lost 6 bases, and 12 bases stayed unmatched. The DNA of the CDR3 is TGTGCCAGCAGCTTAGCGGTTGGCGGGAGCGGGGCCAATGAGCAGTTCTTC. Its translation is CASSLAVGGSGANEQFF.

The chain carries TRBV29-1 and TRBJ2-1, with D perhaps matching TRBD2 (5 bases). Trimming stripped 2 bases from V and 7 bases from J, with 9 bases between. The CDR3 spans 12 residues. Germline V gene sequence: CDR1 SQVTM, CDR2 ANQGSEA. The CDR3 loop is CSVEPAGNEQFF. CDR3 in DNA: TGCAGCGTTGAACCTGCGGGTAATGAGCAGTTCTTC.

The chain links TRBV6-2 or TRBV6-3 to TRBJ2-5; 12 nucleotides match TRBD2. CDR3 length equals 17 residues. The germline gives CDR1 MNHEY, CDR2 SVGEGT. V lost 6 bases and J lost 1; bases outside the gene matches: 9. In DNA, the CDR3 is TGTGCCAGCAGCCTCAGGACTAGCGGGACACTCCAAGAGACCCAGTACTTC. This gives the protein CASSLRTSGTLQETQYF.

The CDR3 reads CASSLAAETEAFF. The CDR3 DNA sequence: TGTGCCAGCAGCTTAGCAGCCGAAACTGAAGCTTTCTTT. This chain links TRBV7-9 with TRBJ1-1; D ambiguous. The CDR3 is 13 residues long. Trimming stripped 0 bases from V and 5 bases from J, with 7 bases between. CDR1 SEHNR and CDR2 FQNEAQ come from the germline V gene (reference sequence).

This chain connects TRBV7-9 to TRBJ2-1; D possibly corresponds to TRBD2 (5 bases). Between the trimmed V and J ends, which lost 3 bases and 7 bases, there was a span of 16 bases. The CDR3 loop spans 15 amino acids. The germline gives CDR1 SEHNR, CDR2 FQNEAQ (reference sequence). The CDR3 bases are TGTGCCAGCAGCTTTACTACTAGGAGTATAAATGAGCAGTTCTTC. Its protein product is CASSFTTRSINEQFF.

The rearrangement uses TRBV11-2 and TRBJ2-2; maybe TRBD1 (6 bases). V lost 1 base and J 0 bases, leaving 9 bases between the germline ends. There are 16 residues in the CDR3. Looked up from germline, CDR1 is SGHAT and CDR2 is FQNNGV. The CDR3, as DNA: TGTGCCAGCAGCTTAGGGGGGCGACCGAACACCGGGGAGCTGTTTTTT. Residues: CASSLGGRPNTGELFF.

This chain joins TRBV20-1 and TRBJ1-5; D possibly corresponds to TRBD1 (5 bases). The V and J ends lost 6 bases and 1 base respectively, with 7 bases between them. CDR1 is DFQATT and CDR2 is SNEGSKA in the germline V gene (reference sequence). CDR3 size: 12 residues. The CDR3 nucleotides are TGCAGTGCCGGGGACAGCAATCAGCCCCAGCATTTT. Protein product: CSAGDSNQPQHF.

V gene TRBV5-1 combines with J gene TRBJ2-1, with TRBD2 matching over 10 bases. This CDR3 contains 15 residues. J gave up 8 bases and V 0 bases, and 5 bases lay outside the gene matches. The germline CDR1 and CDR2 sequences are SGHRS and YFSETQ. The CDR3 DNA is TGCGCCAGCAGCTTGGGTCTAGCGGGAGTGTATGAGCAGTTCTTC. The encoded protein is CASSLGLAGVYEQFF. The full variable domain, completed using reference TRBV5-1 and TRBJ2-1, is KAGVTQTPRYLIKTRGQQVTLSCSPISGHRSVSWYQQTPGQGLQFLFEYFSETQRNKGNFPGRFSGRQFSNSRSEMNVSTLELGDSALYLCASSLGLAGVYEQFFGPGTRLTVL.

This clonotype has a handful of counts. This chain uses TRBV12-3 or TRBV12-4 with TRBJ2-1; D perhaps matches TRBD1 (5 bases). The V end lost 6 bases, the J end lost 10 bases, and 13 bases lay between the germline ends. The CDR3 runs to 12 residues. The CDR3 DNA reads TGTGCCAGCAGGCAGGGTACAGGCGAGCAGTTCTTC. Its translation is CASRQGTGEQFF.

The sample holds a few counts of this clonotype. The chain has TRBV6-1 and TRBJ1-6; tentative D call: TRBD1 (5 bases). Germline-derived CDR1 and CDR2 are MNHNS and SASEGT. The CDR3 sequence is 13 residues long. V lost 8 bases and J 5 bases, leaving 10 bases between the germline ends. In DNA form, the CDR3 reads TGTGCCAGCGGGGCAAGGGATAATTCACCCCTCCACTTT. Protein: CASGARDNSPLHF.

CDR3 in amino acids: CASSAGQGGEEQYF. The DNA for the CDR3 is TGTGCCAGCAGCGCGGGACAGGGAGGAGAAGAGCAGTACTTC. The chain uses TRBV9 and TRBJ2-5; TRBD1 matches 9 bases. CDR3 length: 14 amino acids. CDR1 SGDLS and CDR2 YYNGEE come from the germline V gene. V shed 3 bases and J 11 bases; nucleotides not matched to a gene: 11.

The chain carries TRBV10-2 and TRBJ2-1; 8 bases line up with TRBD2. The length of the CDR3 is 16 residues. From germline, CDR1 is WSHSY and CDR2 SAAADI. V lost 6 bases and J lost 4; bases outside the gene matches: 11. CDR3 protein: CASRVKTSGAYNEQFF. As DNA, the CDR3 is TGCGCCAGCAGAGTTAAAACTAGCGGAGCTTACAATGAGCAGTTCTTC.

The rearrangement links TRBV11-2 to TRBJ2-1; the match to TRBD1 covers 9 bases. Germline trimming cut 5 bases from V and 7 bases from J; bases unmatched to any gene: 9. Germline lookup yields CDR1 SGHAT and CDR2 FQNNGV. This CDR3 has 15 amino acids. This CDR3 is CASSQQGTGKNEQFF. CDR3 in DNA: TGTGCCAGCAGCCAGCAGGGGACAGGGAAGAATGAGCAGTTCTTC.

CDR3 region: CAISAPPGLAGTDTQYF. The CDR3 region has the DNA TGTGCCATCAGCGCCCCTCCGGGACTAGCTGGCACAGATACGCAGTATTTT. The gene calls are TRBV10-3 and TRBJ2-3; 9 bases align to TRBD2. The CDR3 runs 17 residues. Per germline, CDR1 ENHRY and CDR2 SYGVKD. V trimming: 6 bases; J trimming: 1 base; junction bases outside the gene matches: 11.

The chain combines TRBV15 with TRBJ2-7, with 7 nucleotides matching TRBD1. Germline assignment: CDR1 LNHNV and CDR2 YYDKDF (reference sequence). The CDR3 consists of 15 residues. V was clipped by 0 bases and J by 5 bases; unmatched bases: 7. CDR3 coding DNA: TGTGCCACCAGCAGAGATCAGACAGGGACCCACGAGCAGTACTTC. This gives the protein CATSRDQTGTHEQYF.

The chain is built from TRBV2 and TRBJ2-1; TRBD2 agrees at 8 bases. After removal of 6 bases from V and 8 bases from J, the junction contained 6 bases not matched to a gene. The CDR3 runs to 13 residues. Germline values: CDR1 SNHLY, CDR2 FYNNEI. The CDR3, as DNA: TGTGCCAGCAGGGCTACTAGCGGCGATGAGCAGTTCTTC. It specifies CASRATSGDEQFF.

This sequence joins TRBV29-1 and TRBJ2-5; TRBD2 agrees at 7 bases. The closer fit of TRBJ2-7 to the DNA end suggests the J call may be wrong. Per germline, CDR1 SQVTM and CDR2 ANQGSEA. This CDR3 is 13 amino acids long. The CDR3 protein is CSVARERPYEQYF. CDR3 DNA: TGCAGCGTTGCGCGGGAGCGACCCTACGAGCAGTACTTC.

This chain links TRBV3-1 with TRBJ2-5, with TRBD2 as a possible D gene (6 bases). The J call may not be correct, given that the DNA end is closer to TRBJ2-1. The germline V gene has CDR1 LGHDT and CDR2 YNNKEL (reference sequence). The CDR3 extends over 13 amino acids. The CDR3 loop reads CASSLVEGYEQFF. The CDR3 bases are TGTGCCAGCAGCCTAGTGGAGGGCTATGAGCAGTTCTTC.

The J gene is TRBJ2-7, the V gene TRBV14; no definite D call. Germline-derived CDR1 and CDR2 are SGHDN and FVKESK. This CDR3 region has 13 residues. Trimming shortened V by 0 bases and J by 3 bases, and 6 bases separated the two germline ends. The CDR3 is CASSQEWNYEQYF. CDR3 coding DNA: TGTGCCAGCAGCCAAGAATGGAACTACGAGCAGTACTTC.

This chain connects TRBV20-1 to TRBJ1-1, with no clear D. Germline V gene sequence: CDR1 DFQATT, CDR2 SNEGSKA (reference sequence). Trimming left V 7 bases short and J 1 base short, with 13 bases between. The CDR3 totals 13 residues. In DNA form, the CDR3 reads TGCAGTGTCAGACTAAACAAGAACACTGAAGCTTTCTTT. As protein: CSVRLNKNTEAFF.

This clonotype was seen a few times. This chain links TRBV20-1 with TRBJ2-6; 8 nucleotides line up with TRBD1. Germline CDR1 DFQATT, CDR2 SNEGSKA (reference sequence). J lost 2 bases, V lost 3 bases, and 9 bases had no gene match. The CDR3 length is 17 residues. The CDR3 sequence is CSARRPGGITGANVLTF. The DNA of the CDR3 is TGCAGTGCTAGGAGGCCAGGGGGCATAACTGGGGCCAACGTCCTGACTTTC.

CDR3 sequence (DNA): TGTGCCAGCAGTGAAGCCTCTCTAGCGGGGCACAATGAGCAGTTCTTC. It encodes CASSEASLAGHNEQFF. The chain employs TRBV25-1 and TRBJ2-1, with 9 bases that match TRBD2. Trimming cost V 2 bases and J 5 bases; bases outside gene matches: 7. Germline assignment: CDR1 MGHDK and CDR2 SYGVNS. The CDR3 has 16 amino acids.